The T cell receptor (beta chain) under discussion was sequenced for a study of T cells after yellow fever vaccination. Broader study findings: Clones from primary vaccination mostly reappeared after the booster (around 97% CD4, over 85% CD8).

Of note for this clonotype: Its specificity is unknown.

It was through 5'RACE template switching that TCR cDNA was made, with a universal primer site and UMIs added. Via MiXCR, TCRdb re-called the 5' RACE reads, giving one row per CDR3 protein. The table records approximately 550,000 distinct CDR3 sequences, less than 20% of them present only once. The TCR originated in a man between 25 and 39 years old who received the YFV17D yellow fever vaccine. The sequenced sample was PBMCs, obtained 15 days after the yellow fever booster vaccination.

The CDR3 DNA reads as TGTGCCAGCAGTTTTGGGGACCTTTACGAGCAGTACTTC. This encodes CASSFGDLYEQYF. V and J are TRBV27 and TRBJ2-7; the D gene could be TRBD1 or TRBD2 (5 bases each). CDR1 is MNHEY, CDR2 SMNVEV, per germline (reference sequence). The CDR3 extends over 13 amino acids. Trimming took 3 bases from V and 4 from J, leaving 10 bases between them.